These 26 T cell receptor beta chains originate from one sample sequenced in a study of T cells in women clearing cervical HPV infection. TCRdb keeps only in-frame clones here, not all; method: immunoSEQ multiplex PCR. The sample totals tens of thousands of clones. The sequencing sample was made of blood buffy coat. Receptors were obtained from a woman between 18 and 75 years old with a cervical HPV16 infection that either progressed to CIN3+ or cleared (not recorded which).

As regards this clone: Read data end 3 residues before the CDR3 end; the end is taken from the germline J gene. The genes are TRBV5-1 and TRBJ1-1; no reliable D call. This CDR3 is 15 amino acids long. Trimming took off 0 bases at V and 3 bases at J, with 12 bases between the two ends. Germline V CDR1 and CDR2: SGHRS, YFSETQ. The CDR3 sequence is CASSLDVSQYTEAFF. The covered CDR3 bases are TGCGCCAGCAGCTTGGATGTGTCACAGTACACTGAA. Together with reference TRBV5-1 and TRBJ1-1, the CDR3 gives the full variable domain: KAGVTQTPRYLIKTRGQQVTLSCSPISGHRSVSWYQQTPGQGLQFLFEYFSETQRNKGNFPGRFSGRQFSNSRSEMNVSTLELGDSALYLCASSLDVSQYTEAFFGQGTRLTVV.

Comments on this clone: The read terminates 3 residues ahead of where the CDR3 ends, so the germline J gene completes it. The gene calls are TRBV5-3 and TRBJ1-4, with 7 bases that match TRBD1. TRBV5-3 is sorted into the ORF group, with uncertain function. CDR3 length: 21 residues. V dropped 4 bases and J dropped 8; count of bases not matched to a gene: 29. CDR3 protein: CARSPTGGQAHYGDLREKLFF. The covered CDR3 bases are TGTGCCAGAAGCCCGACAGGTGGACAGGCTCATTACGGGGACCTGAGGGAAAAA.

With respect to this clone: The read stops 3 residues short of the end of the CDR3; the missing end is completed from the germline J gene. The chain employs TRBV7-8 and TRBJ1-6, with 7 positions matching TRBD1. The CDR3 runs to 16 residues. Trimming cost V 2 bases and J 6 bases; bases outside gene matches: 7. Germline CDR1 and CDR2: SGHVS and FQNEAQ. The CDR3 here is CASSLSGTARNSPLHF. The CDR3 bases that were read are TGTGCCAGCAGCTTATCCGGGACAGCCCGTAATTCACCC.

Comment on this clone: The read comes to an end 3 residues before the CDR3 does, leaving the germline J gene to fill in the end. This rearrangement joins TRBV6-1 to TRBJ1-4, with a weak D call TRBD1 (5 bases). The germline V gene has CDR1 MNHNS and CDR2 SASEGT. The CDR3 spans 15 residues. The V end was cut by 0 bases, the J end by 7 bases, with 12 bases between. The sequenced CDR3 bases are TGTGCCAGCAGTGAAGCTCGGGGGGTTGGTGAAAAA. It encodes CASSEARGVGEK. The CDR3 reads in full as CASSEARGVGEKLFF.

Worth noting for this clone: The read ends 3 residues before the CDR3 terminus; that terminus is restored from the germline J gene. V gene TRBV11-2 combines with J gene TRBJ2-7, with 9 bases lining up with TRBD1. With V trimmed by 5 bases and J by 2 bases, 4 bases remained unmatched. Per germline, CDR1 SGHAT and CDR2 FQNNGV. The CDR3 totals 14 residues. The part of the CDR3 DNA that was read is TGTGCCAGCAGCCCGGGACAGGGCCCCTACGAG. Encoded protein: CASSPGQGPYE. The CDR3 in its entirety is CASSPGQGPYEQYF.

A remark on this clone: The read halts 3 residues ahead of the CDR3 end, with the missing end drawn from the germline J gene. The chain combines TRBV6-1 with TRBJ2-3, with D possibly matching TRBD1 (5 bases). Germline CDR1 reads MNHNS; CDR2 reads SASEGT. This CDR3 region has 13 residues. The CDR3 reads CASSEGRGQPQYF. Partial CDR3 DNA: TGTGCCAGCAGTGAGGGAAGGGGTCAGCCG.

Notes on this clone: The read terminates 3 residues before the CDR3 end, so the remaining end is supplied by the germline J gene. The chain uses TRBV7-9 and TRBJ2-7; D perhaps matches TRBD1 (5 bases). This CDR3 region has 12 residues. In germline, CDR1 is SEHNR, CDR2 FQNEAQ (reference sequence). The germline V and J ends were trimmed by 4 bases and 6 bases, with 10 bases remaining between them. CDR3 residues: CASSSERGEQYF. The sequenced CDR3 bases are TGTGCCAGCAGCTCAGAAAGGGGCGAG.

The part of the CDR3 DNA that was read is TGCAGTGCTAGACCTTGGACAGGGGACGACTATGGC. It translates to CSARPWTGDDYG. The CDR3 in full is CSARPWTGDDYGYTF. J is TRBJ1-2 and V is TRBV20-1, with 9 bases matching TRBD1. The CDR3 end lies 3 residues beyond the end of the read and is filled in from the germline J gene. The J segment lost 3 bases and the V segment lost 2 bases, leaving 7 bases of the junction unmatched. Germline-derived CDR1 and CDR2 are DFQATT and SNEGSKA (reference sequence). This CDR3 has 15 amino acids.

Points on this clone: The read ends 3 residues before the CDR3 terminus; that terminus is restored from the germline J gene. V is TRBV5-4 and J is TRBJ2-1; 14 bases match TRBD2. CDR1 is SGHNT and CDR2 is YYREEE in the germline V gene (reference sequence). The CDR3 totals 16 residues. V trimming: 4 bases; J trimming: 9 bases; junction bases outside the gene matches: 9. Incomplete CDR3 DNA: TGTGCCAGCAGCGGGACTAGCGGGGGCGCCTATAGTGAG. This translates into CASSGTSGGAYSE. The CDR3, in full, reads CASSGTSGGAYSEQFF.

For this clone: The CDR3 is cut off 3 residues early in the read; its end comes from the germline J gene. This rearrangement joins TRBV10-1 to TRBJ2-3, with 7 bases matching TRBD1. The CDR3 sequence is 15 residues long. The V gene end was trimmed by 4 bases and the J gene end by 0 bases; junction bases not matched to a gene: 4. Germline V CDR1 and CDR2: WNHNN, SYGVQD (reference sequence). CDR3: CASSGDRASTDTQYF. The CDR3 DNA, read in part, is TGCGCCAGCAGTGGAGACAGGGCGAGCACAGATACG.

On this clone: The read stops 3 residues short of the end of the CDR3; the missing end is completed from the germline J gene. The chain carries TRBV28 and TRBJ1-2; 9 bases align to TRBD1. The V gene's germline CDR1 is MDHEN and CDR2 SYDVKM. The CDR3 is 14 residues long. V lost 6 bases to trimming and J lost 6 bases; unmatched junction nucleotides: 8. The sequenced part of the CDR3 DNA is TGTGCCAGCAGACCTCCGGGACAGGGCCATGGC. The encoded protein is CASRPPGQGHG. The complete CDR3 protein is CASRPPGQGHGYTF.

In the case of this clone: Read coverage stops 3 residues before the CDR3 terminus; the germline J gene supplies the remainder. The V gene is TRBV6-4, the J gene TRBJ1-2; D gene ambiguous. Trimming shortened V by 0 bases and J by 7 bases, and 9 bases separated the two germline ends. The germline V gene has CDR1 MRHNA and CDR2 SNTAGT. This CDR3 is 13 amino acids long. CDR3 DNA, as far as it was read: TGTGCCAGCAGTGACTCGGAGGGTCGTGGC. Its translation is CASSDSEGRG. The complete CDR3 sequence is CASSDSEGRGYTF.

Comment on this clone: The read gets to within 3 residues of the CDR3 end, and the germline J gene fills in the rest. This chain connects TRBV7-2 to TRBJ2-2; the D gene is possibly TRBD2 (7 bases). Trimming removed 2 bases from V and 4 bases from J, with 11 bases in between. The CDR3 runs to 15 residues. Germline-derived CDR1 and CDR2 are SGHTA and FQGNSA. This CDR3 is CASSLMAGATGELFF. CDR3 DNA (partial): TGTGCCAGCAGCTTAATGGCGGGGGCCACCGGGGAG.

With respect to this clone: The CDR3 extends 3 residues past the end of the read, so its final part is completed from the germline J gene. This chain connects TRBV19 to TRBJ1-5, with D possibly being TRBD1 (5 bases). Trimming cost V 3 bases and J 8 bases, with 14 bases left between them. The CDR3 spans 14 residues. The germline V gene encodes CDR1 LNHDA and CDR2 SQIVND (reference sequence). CDR3 DNA, as far as it was read: TGTGCCAGTAGTATCGGTTACTTAGGGGAGCCC. This translates into CASSIGYLGEP. The whole CDR3 reads CASSIGYLGEPQHF.

To note about this clone: Read sequence stops 3 residues before the CDR3 end, and the germline J gene provides the missing end. The rearrangement uses TRBV29-1 and TRBJ1-5; perhaps TRBD1 as D (6 bases). The CDR3 extends over 14 amino acids. In germline, CDR1 is SQVTM, CDR2 ANQGSEA. V shed 6 bases and J shed 0 bases, with 12 bases lying between them. The CDR3 protein is CSVGDKYSNQPQHF. CDR3 DNA (partial): TGCAGCGTCGGGGACAAATATAGCAATCAGCCC.

Concerning this clone: The read is 3 residues too short to cover the CDR3 end, so that end is filled in from the germline J gene. V and J are TRBV29-1 and TRBJ1-2; weak D call: TRBD1 (6 bases). From germline, CDR1 is SQVTM and CDR2 ANQGSEA. The CDR3 extends over 13 amino acids. CDR3 region: CSVDGGGPLGYTF. CDR3 DNA, as far as it was read: TGCAGCGTTGATGGGGGGGGGCCTCTCGGC.

With respect to this clone: The read terminates 3 residues before the CDR3 end, so the remaining end is supplied by the germline J gene. V gene TRBV7-2 combines with J gene TRBJ2-4; either TRBD1 or TRBD2 may supply D (6 bases each). The V gene's germline CDR1 is SGHTA and CDR2 FQGNSA. This CDR3 has 13 amino acids. The part of the CDR3 DNA that was read is TGTGCCAGCAGCTTAGACAGGGAGGACGGT. Protein: CASSLDREDG. The full CDR3 protein is CASSLDREDGQYF.

Points on this clone: The read terminates 3 residues before the CDR3 end, so the remaining end is supplied by the germline J gene. The V call is TRBV9, the J call TRBJ2-2, with 9 nucleotides matching TRBD1. The CDR3 loop spans 17 amino acids. CDR1 is SGDLS, CDR2 YYNGEE, per germline. V gave up 2 bases and J gave up 0 bases; unmatched junction bases: 5. CDR3 bases read: TGTGCCAGCAGCGTTCGAGGGGACAGGGCGAACACCGGGGAG. Residues: CASSVRGDRANTGE. The CDR3 reads in full as CASSVRGDRANTGELFF.

On this clone: The read stops 3 residues short of the end of the CDR3; the missing end is completed from the germline J gene. The rearrangement joins TRBV20-1 to TRBJ2-1; TRBD2 matches 9 bases. The germline CDR1 and CDR2 sequences are DFQATT and SNEGSKA (reference sequence). This CDR3 has 15 amino acids. V was pared by 0 bases and J by 7 bases, with 7 bases of the junction left unmatched. CDR3 DNA (partial): TGCAGTGCTAGAGAGGGAGCGGGGGGTCGAAATGAG. It is translated as CSAREGAGGRNE. The whole CDR3 protein is CSAREGAGGRNEQFF.

Regarding this clone: The read is 3 residues too short to cover the CDR3 end, so that end is filled in from the germline J gene. The sample carries other DNA sequences with the same CDR3. The V gene is TRBV7-9, the J gene TRBJ2-2; tentatively, D is TRBD1 (6 bases). Germline values: CDR1 SEHNR, CDR2 FQNEAQ (reference sequence). This CDR3 comprises 14 residues. This CDR3 reads CASSSQGPNSPLFF. Partial CDR3 DNA: TGTGCCAGCAGCTCACAGGGCCCTAATTCGCCG.

In the case of this clone: The read is 3 residues too short to cover the CDR3 end, so that end is filled in from the germline J gene. V gene TRBV18 combines with J gene TRBJ1-2, with 11 bases fitting TRBD1. The length of the CDR3 is 15 residues. Germline V lookup: CDR1 KGHSH, CDR2 LQKENI. The sequenced part of the CDR3 DNA is TGTGCCAGCTCACGACCGGGACAGGGGGATCTGGAC. Translation gives CASSRPGQGDLD. The entire CDR3 protein reads CASSRPGQGDLDYTF.

In regard to this clone: The CDR3 end lies 3 residues beyond the end of the read and is filled in from the germline J gene. The chain recombines TRBV28 with TRBJ2-7, with TRBD1 matching 7 bases. The CDR3 length is 12 residues. Germline V gene sequence: CDR1 MDHEN, CDR2 SYDVKM. J lost 2 bases, V lost 10 bases, and 5 bases had no gene match. The CDR3 loop reads CATYGQAYEQYF. The CDR3 bases that were read are TGTGCCACCTATGGACAGGCCTACGAG.

Note on this clone: The missing CDR3 end, 3 residues past where the read stops, is filled in from the germline J gene. The rearrangement joins TRBV2 to TRBJ2-2; 8 nucleotides match TRBD1. Germline CDR1 is SNHLY and CDR2 is FYNNEI. The CDR3 extends over 15 amino acids. The CDR3 spells CASSPDRGGAEKLFF. CDR3 DNA (partial): TGTGCCAGCAGTCCTGACAGGGGAGGAGCAGAAAAG.

As concerns this clone: The read finishes 3 residues shy of the CDR3 end, and the germline J gene is used to complete it. The chain uses TRBV5-6 and TRBJ1-5; 8 nucleotides match TRBD1. CDR1 and CDR2 from the germline V gene are SGHDT and YYEEEE. V lost 3 bases to trimming and J lost 6 bases; unmatched junction nucleotides: 8. This CDR3 has 15 amino acids. CDR3 residues: CASSSNIQGAQPQHF. The sequenced part of the CDR3 DNA is TGTGCCAGCAGCTCGAATATCCAGGGGGCTCAGCCC.

Comments on this clone: The sequence runs out 3 residues before the end of the CDR3; the remainder is reconstructed from the germline J gene. This chain uses TRBV5-1 with TRBJ2-2, with 8 bases fitting TRBD1. The CDR3 is 17 amino acids. With 4 bases clipped from V and 6 bases from J, the junction kept 14 bases outside the gene matches. CDR1 and CDR2 from the germline V gene are SGHRS and YFSETQ. The CDR3: CASSPQGAQGFPGELFF. CDR3 bases read: TGCGCCAGCAGCCCCCAGGGGGCGCAAGGTTTCCCCGGGGAG.

As concerns this clone: Read coverage stops 3 residues before the CDR3 terminus; the germline J gene supplies the remainder. The chain is built from TRBV5-1 and TRBJ2-7, with 8 bases fitting TRBD1. Germline values: CDR1 SGHRS, CDR2 YFSETQ. The V segment lost 1 base and the J segment 3 bases; nucleotides outside the gene matches: 6. The CDR3 is 15 residues long. The sequenced part of the CDR3 DNA is TGCGCCAGCAGCTTGCGCCAGGGGGCATACTACGAG. Its translation: CASSLRQGAYYE. The whole CDR3 region reads CASSLRQGAYYEQYF.